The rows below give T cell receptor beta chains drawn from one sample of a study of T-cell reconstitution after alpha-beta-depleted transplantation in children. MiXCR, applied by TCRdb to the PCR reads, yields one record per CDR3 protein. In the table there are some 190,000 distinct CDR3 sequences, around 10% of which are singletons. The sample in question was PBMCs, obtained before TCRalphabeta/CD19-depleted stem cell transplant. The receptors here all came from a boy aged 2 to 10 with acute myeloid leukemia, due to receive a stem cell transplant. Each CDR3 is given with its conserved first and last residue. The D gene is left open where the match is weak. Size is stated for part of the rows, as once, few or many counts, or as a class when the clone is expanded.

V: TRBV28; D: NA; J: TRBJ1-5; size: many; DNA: TGTGCCAGCAGTTTTAGAGGGAGAAGCAATCAGCCCCAGCATTTT; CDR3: CASSFRGRSNQPQHF
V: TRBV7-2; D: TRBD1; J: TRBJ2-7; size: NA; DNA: TGTGCCAGCAGCCCTCGGACAGGAGCCTACGAGCAGTACTTC; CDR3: CASSPRTGAYEQYF
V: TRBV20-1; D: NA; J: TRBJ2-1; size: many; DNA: TGCAGTGCCCTACTAGGATCCTACAATGAGCAGTTCTTC; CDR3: CSALLGSYNEQFF
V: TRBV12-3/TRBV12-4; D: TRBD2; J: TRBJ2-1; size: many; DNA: TGTGGGCTAGCGGGGGGAAATTCCGTCAATGAGCAGTTCTTC; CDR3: CGLAGGNSVNEQFF
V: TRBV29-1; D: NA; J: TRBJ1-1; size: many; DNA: TGCAGCGCGGACACAGGGCGTTTGACTGAAGCTTTCTTT; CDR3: CSADTGRLTEAFF
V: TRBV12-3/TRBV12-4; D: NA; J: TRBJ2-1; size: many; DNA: TGTGCCAGCAGGGTCCCTCTCGTAGACCACAATGAGCAGTTCTTC; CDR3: CASRVPLVDHNEQFF
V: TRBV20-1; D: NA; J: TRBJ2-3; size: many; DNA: TGCAGTGCTAGGGGTCCCCCTCGGGGAGATACGCAGTATTTT; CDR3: CSARGPPRGDTQYF
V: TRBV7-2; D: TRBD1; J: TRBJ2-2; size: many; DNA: TGTGCCAGCAGCTCCCCCTATCAGGGGGCGGACACCGGGGAGCTGTTTTTT; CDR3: CASSSPYQGADTGELFF
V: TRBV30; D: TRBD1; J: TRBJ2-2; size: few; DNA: TGTGCCTGGAGTAACCGGGACAGGGACACCGGGGAGCTGTTTTTT; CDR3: CAWSNRDRDTGELFF
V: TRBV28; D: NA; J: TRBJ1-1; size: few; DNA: TGTGCCAGCAGTTTATTTACAGGCACATATGAAGCTTTCTTT; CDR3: CASSLFTGTYEAFF
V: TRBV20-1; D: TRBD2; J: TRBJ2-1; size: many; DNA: TGCAGTGCTAGAGGGACTAGCGGGAGATTTGTGTCCTACAATGAGCAGTTCTTC; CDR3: CSARGTSGRFVSYNEQFF
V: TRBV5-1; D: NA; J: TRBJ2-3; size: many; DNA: TGCGCCAGCAGCACGCAGGGGGGGAGGACAGATACGCAGTATTTT; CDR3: CASSTQGGRTDTQYF
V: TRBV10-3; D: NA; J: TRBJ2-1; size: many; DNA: TGTGCCATCCACATGGGTCTGGGGGACAATGAGCAGTTCTTC; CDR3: CAIHMGLGDNEQFF
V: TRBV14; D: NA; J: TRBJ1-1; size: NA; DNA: TGTGCCAGCAGCCAAGGGACGGTGGGGGCTTTCTTT; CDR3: CASSQGTVGAFF
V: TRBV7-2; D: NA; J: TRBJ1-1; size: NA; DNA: TGTGCCAGCAGCTTAGGGACAGTCCTCACTGAAGCTTTCTTT; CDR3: CASSLGTVLTEAFF
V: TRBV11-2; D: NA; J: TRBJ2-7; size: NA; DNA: TGTGCCAGCAGCTTAGGGCAGGGGGGGTCCTACGAGCAGTACTTC; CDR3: CASSLGQGGSYEQYF
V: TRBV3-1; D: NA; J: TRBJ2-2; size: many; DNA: TGTGCCAGCAGCCAAGGGTCAACCGGGGAGCTGTTTTTT; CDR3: CASSQGSTGELFF
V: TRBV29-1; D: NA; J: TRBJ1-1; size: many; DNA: TGCAGCGTTGAACAGGGAAACACTGAAGCTTTCTTT; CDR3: CSVEQGNTEAFF
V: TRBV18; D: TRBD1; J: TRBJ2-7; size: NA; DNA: TGTGCCAGCGCACGTGGGGACCGACAGGGCGGCGAGCAGTACTTC; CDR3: CASARGDRQGGEQYF
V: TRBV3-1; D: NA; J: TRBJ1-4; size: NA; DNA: TGTGCCAGCAGCCAAGTAGGGGACCGAGGGCTGAACGAAAAACTGCTTTTT; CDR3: CASSQVGDRGLNEKLLF
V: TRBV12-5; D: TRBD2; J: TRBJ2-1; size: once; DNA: TGTGCCACCTGCCTAAGGGGAGGACTAGCGGGAGGCAGCTCCTACAATGAGCAGTTCTTC; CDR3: CATCLRGGLAGGSSYNEQFF
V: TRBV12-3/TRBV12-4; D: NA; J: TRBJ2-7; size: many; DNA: TGTGCCAGCAGTTCGGGGTTTTTTTCCTACGAGCAGTACTTC; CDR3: CASSSGFFSYEQYF
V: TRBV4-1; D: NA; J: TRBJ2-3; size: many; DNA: TGCGCCAGCAGCCAACCGGACTACACGCAGTATTTT; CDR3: CASSQPDYTQYF
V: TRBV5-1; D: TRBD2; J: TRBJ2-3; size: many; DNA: TGCGCCAGCAGGGCTAGCGGGAGGAGCACAGATACGCAGTATTTT; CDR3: CASRASGRSTDTQYF
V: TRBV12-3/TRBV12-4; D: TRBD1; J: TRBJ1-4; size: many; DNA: TGTGCCAGCAGCCCTTGGGGGACAGATGAAAAACTGTTTTTT; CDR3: CASSPWGTDEKLFF
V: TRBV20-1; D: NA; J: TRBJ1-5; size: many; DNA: TGCAGTGCTAGAGTCCGGGGGTTACAGGTCTGGGATCAGCCCCAGCATTTT; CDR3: CSARVRGLQVWDQPQHF
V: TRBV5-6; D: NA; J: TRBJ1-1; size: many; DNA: TGTGCCAGCAGCTTGGATGTGGGGAGGGGTACTGAAGCTTTCTTT; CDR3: CASSLDVGRGTEAFF
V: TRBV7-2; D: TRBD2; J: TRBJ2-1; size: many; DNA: TGTGCCAGCAGCACGACTAGCGCTTACAATGAGCAGTTCTTC; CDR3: CASSTTSAYNEQFF
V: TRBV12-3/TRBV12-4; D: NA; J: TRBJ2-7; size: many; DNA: TGTGCCAGCAGTTTATTGGCGGCCTACGAGCAGTACTTC; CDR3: CASSLLAAYEQYF
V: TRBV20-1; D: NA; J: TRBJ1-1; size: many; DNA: TGCAGTGCTAGAGAGGGGGGAACTGAAGCTTTCTTT; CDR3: CSAREGGTEAFF
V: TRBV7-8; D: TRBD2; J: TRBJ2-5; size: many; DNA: TGTGCCAGCAGCCCTGGGGGGGGGAGCGGGACCCAGTACTTC; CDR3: CASSPGGGSGTQYF
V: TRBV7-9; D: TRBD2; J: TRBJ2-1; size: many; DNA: TGTGCCAGCAGCTTTAGCGGGAGTCTTCGTGGCAATGAGCAGTTCTTC; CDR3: CASSFSGSLRGNEQFF
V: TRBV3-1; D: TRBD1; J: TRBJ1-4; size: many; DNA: TGTGCCAGCAGGAACAGGGGGAAGAATGAAAAACTGTTTTTT; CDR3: CASRNRGKNEKLFF
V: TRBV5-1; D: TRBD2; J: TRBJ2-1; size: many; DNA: TGCGCCAGCAGCTACACTAGCGGGGGGGCCCTTGAGCAGTTCTTC; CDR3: CASSYTSGGALEQFF
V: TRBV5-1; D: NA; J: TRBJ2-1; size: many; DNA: TGCGCCAGCAGCTTGACAGGGAGAAGCTCCTACAATGAGCAGTTCTTC; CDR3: CASSLTGRSSYNEQFF
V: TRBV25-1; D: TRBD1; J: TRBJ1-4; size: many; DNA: TGTGCCAGCAAGGACAGGGGACGTAATGAAAAACTGTTTTTT; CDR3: CASKDRGRNEKLFF
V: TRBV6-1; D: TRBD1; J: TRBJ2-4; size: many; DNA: TGTGCCAGCAGTGACAGGGGGCGAGGTGACATTCAGTACTTC; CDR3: CASSDRGRGDIQYF
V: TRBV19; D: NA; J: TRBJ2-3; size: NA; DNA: TGTGCCAGTTCCTCCACCGGGGGGACAACAGATACGCAGTATTTT; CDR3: CASSSTGGTTDTQYF
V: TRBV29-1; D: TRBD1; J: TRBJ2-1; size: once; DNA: TGCAGCGTTGAGGGGACAGGGACAATTTGGAATGAGCAGTTCTTC; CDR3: CSVEGTGTIWNEQFF
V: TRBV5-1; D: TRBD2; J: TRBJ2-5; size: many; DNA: TGCGCCAGCACCGGGGGGAAGACCCAGTACTTC; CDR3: CASTGGKTQYF
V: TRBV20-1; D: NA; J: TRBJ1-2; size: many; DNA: TGCAGTGCCTTAAGCGACACTAACTATGGCTACACCTTC; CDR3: CSALSDTNYGYTF
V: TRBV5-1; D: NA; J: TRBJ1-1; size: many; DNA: TGCGCCAGCAGCTTGGTTGGAGGGCTGGGGAACACTGAAGCTTTCTTT; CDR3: CASSLVGGLGNTEAFF
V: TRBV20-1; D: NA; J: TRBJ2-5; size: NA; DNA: TGCAGTGCTATCCCTCCCCTCCGGTTTAGCGGAATCCAAGAGACCCAGTACTTC; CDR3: CSAIPPLRFSGIQETQYF
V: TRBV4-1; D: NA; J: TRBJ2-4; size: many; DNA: TGCGCCAGCAGCCAAGGAGCACTAGCCAAAAACATTCAGTACTTC; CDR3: CASSQGALAKNIQYF
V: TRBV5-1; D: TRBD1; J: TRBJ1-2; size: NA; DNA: TGCGCCAGCAGCCGGAGACAGGGTGACAACTATGGCTACACCTTC; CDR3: CASSRRQGDNYGYTF
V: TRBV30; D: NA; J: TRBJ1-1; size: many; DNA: TGTGCCTGGAGTGTTCTCTTGGCAGCGAACACTGAAGCTTTCTTT; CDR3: CAWSVLLAANTEAFF
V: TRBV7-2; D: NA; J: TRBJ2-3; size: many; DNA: TGTGCCAGCAGCTTTCGCTCTTCGACCACAGATACGCAGTATTTT; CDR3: CASSFRSSTTDTQYF
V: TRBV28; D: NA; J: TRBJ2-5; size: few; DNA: TGTGCCAGCAGTTTACCACAGGGTCGAGAGACCCAGTACTTC; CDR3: CASSLPQGRETQYF